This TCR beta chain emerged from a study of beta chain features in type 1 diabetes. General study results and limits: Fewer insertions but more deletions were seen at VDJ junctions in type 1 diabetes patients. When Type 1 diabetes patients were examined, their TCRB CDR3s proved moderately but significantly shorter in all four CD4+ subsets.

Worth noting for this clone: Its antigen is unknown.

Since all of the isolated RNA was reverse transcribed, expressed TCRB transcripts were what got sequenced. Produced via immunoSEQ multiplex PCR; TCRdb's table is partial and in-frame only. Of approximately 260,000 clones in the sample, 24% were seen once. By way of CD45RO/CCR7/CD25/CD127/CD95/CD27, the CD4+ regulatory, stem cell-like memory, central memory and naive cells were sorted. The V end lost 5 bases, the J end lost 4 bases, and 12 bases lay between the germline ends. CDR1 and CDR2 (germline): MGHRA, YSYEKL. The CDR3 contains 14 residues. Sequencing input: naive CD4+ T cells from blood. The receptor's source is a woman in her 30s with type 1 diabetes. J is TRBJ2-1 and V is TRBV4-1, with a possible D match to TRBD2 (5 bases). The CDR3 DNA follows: TGCGCCAGCAGCAACGGGAATAAATACAATGAGCAGTTCTTC. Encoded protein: CASSNGNKYNEQFF.